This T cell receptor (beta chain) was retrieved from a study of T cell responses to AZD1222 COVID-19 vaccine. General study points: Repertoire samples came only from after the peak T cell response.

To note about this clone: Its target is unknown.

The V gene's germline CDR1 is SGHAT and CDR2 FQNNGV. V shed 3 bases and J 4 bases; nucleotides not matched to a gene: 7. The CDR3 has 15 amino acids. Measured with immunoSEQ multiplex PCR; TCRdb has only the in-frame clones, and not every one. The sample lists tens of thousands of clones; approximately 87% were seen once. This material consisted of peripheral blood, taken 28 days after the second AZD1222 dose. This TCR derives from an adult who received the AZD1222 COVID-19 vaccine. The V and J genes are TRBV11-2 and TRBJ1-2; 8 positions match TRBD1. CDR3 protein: CASSLETGGFYGYTF. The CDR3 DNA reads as TGTGCCAGCAGCTTGGAAACAGGGGGTTTCTATGGCTACACCTTC.